The 29 T cell receptor beta chains in this list originate from one sample, sequenced in a study of blood T cells in healthy people across ages. Next came a second PCR, run for about 7 to 12 cycles, which used a sample-barcoded 5' primer along with a J-beta primer mix. TCRdb recomputed calls from the 5' RACE reads with MiXCR, one row per CDR3 protein. In the table there are about a million distinct CDR3 sequences, about 48% of which are singletons. Input material: blood. The receptors were sampled from a man younger than 40 in good health.

This chain joins TRBV20-1 and TRBJ1-5; TRBD1 matches at 7 bases. The CDR3 length is 15 residues. The V and J ends lost 3 bases and 3 bases, in that order; junction bases with no gene match: 8. Germline V gives CDR1 DFQATT, CDR2 SNEGSKA (reference sequence). As DNA, the CDR3 is TGCAGTGCTAGGTCTGAAGGGGGCAACAATCAGCCCCAGCATTTT. It specifies CSARSEGGNNQPQHF.

V is TRBV30 and J is TRBJ1-2; 8 bases fit TRBD1. The germline CDR1 and CDR2 sequences are GTSNPN and SVGIG (reference sequence). V lost 3 bases, J lost 10 bases, and 4 bases stayed unmatched. This CDR3 is 11 amino acids long. The CDR3 DNA is TGTGCCTGGAGCCAGGACAGGGTCTACACCTTC. Amino acids: CAWSQDRVYTF.

The V gene is TRBV5-1, the J gene TRBJ2-7; D unclear. Per germline, CDR1 SGHRS and CDR2 YFSETQ. There are 14 residues in the CDR3. V shed 2 bases and J shed 7 bases, with 16 bases lying between them. The CDR3, as DNA: TGCGCCAGCAGCTTAGGACGGACCTTTGGGGAGCAGTACTTC. Translating it yields CASSLGRTFGEQYF.

This rearrangement joins TRBV6-1 to TRBJ1-1, with a possible D match to TRBD1 (6 bases). V was cut by 1 base and J by 4 bases, with 13 bases left in between. This CDR3 has 15 residues. Looked up from germline, CDR1 is MNHNS and CDR2 is SASEGT. CDR3 coding DNA: TGTGCCAGCAGTGAAGTCGAGGGGGTTGGCACTGAAGCTTTCTTT. This encodes CASSEVEGVGTEAFF.

In regard to this clonotype: A much larger clone lies one base from this, so it may be a read error. This chain links TRBV4-3 with TRBJ2-1; TRBD1 or TRBD2 may be the D gene (7 bases each). The germline V gene encodes CDR1 LGHNA and CDR2 YSLEER. V was clipped by 2 bases and J by 4 bases, with 18 bases between them. The CDR3 spans 17 residues. CDR3 region: CASSQTSEGAGYNEQFF. DNA for the CDR3: TGCGCCAGCAGCCAAACTAGCGAGGGGGCGGGTTACAATGAGCAGTTCTTC.

V usage is TRBV30 and J usage is TRBJ1-4; TRBD1 agrees at 10 bases. J lost 0 bases, V lost 1 base, and 11 bases had no gene match. CDR1 GTSNPN and CDR2 SVGIG come from the germline V gene (reference sequence). The CDR3 runs to 19 residues. CDR3 protein: CAWSGLGGQGSATNEKLFF. CDR3 coding DNA: TGTGCCTGGAGTGGCCTGGGGGGACAGGGGTCGGCAACTAATGAAAAACTGTTTTTT. The whole variable domain, remainder taken from reference TRBV30 and TRBJ1-4, is SQTIHQWPATLVQPVGSPLSLECTVEGTSNPNLYWYRQAAGRGLQLLFYSVGIGQISSEVPQNLSASRPQDRQFILSSKKLLLSDSGFYLCAWSGLGGQGSATNEKLFFGSGTQLSVL.

The V and J genes are TRBV3-1 and TRBJ2-3; D is uncertain. Germline values: CDR1 LGHDT, CDR2 YNNKEL (reference sequence). This CDR3 comprises 15 residues. V was shortened by 2 bases and J by 1 base, with 10 bases between the two germline ends. This chain's CDR3 is CASSQTGLCTDTQYF. Here the CDR3 DNA reads TGTGCCAGCAGCCAAACCGGGCTTTGCACAGATACGCAGTATTTT.

The chain uses TRBV29-1 and TRBJ2-3; a possible D gene is TRBD1 (6 bases). Deletions cut 7 bases from V and 4 bases from J, with 12 bases between. The CDR3 totals 12 residues. The germline V gene encodes CDR1 SQVTM and CDR2 ANQGSEA. This CDR3 is CSGKQGSDTQYF. The CDR3 DNA follows: TGCAGCGGTAAACAGGGATCAGATACGCAGTATTTT.

The chain recombines TRBV7-6 with TRBJ2-3, with TRBD2 identical over 8 bases. CDR3 length equals 16 residues. Germline-derived CDR1 and CDR2 are SGHVS and FNYEAQ. With 5 bases clipped from V and 4 bases from J, the junction kept 11 bases outside the gene matches. CDR3 DNA sequence: TGTGCCAGCAGCCAGACAGCGGGGGCGACCGCAGATACGCAGTATTTT. Protein product: CASSQTAGATADTQYF.

The V and J genes are TRBV27 and TRBJ1-4, with D perhaps matching TRBD1 (6 bases). Trimming stripped 0 bases from V and 8 bases from J, with 19 bases between. The length of the CDR3 is 17 residues. Germline V lookup: CDR1 MNHEY, CDR2 SMNVEV (reference sequence). CDR3 in DNA: TGTGCCAGCAGTTTATCCGTTGGGGGCCGTCGCGGGGAAAAACTGTTTTTT. Encoded protein: CASSLSVGGRRGEKLFF.

The chain combines TRBV30 with TRBJ1-5, with D uncertain. V was cut by 0 bases and J by 2 bases, with 11 bases left in between. The V gene's germline CDR1 is GTSNPN and CDR2 SVGIG (reference sequence). This CDR3 has 15 residues. The CDR3 is CAWSVKGVGNQPQHF. The CDR3 nucleotides are TGTGCCTGGAGTGTAAAGGGTGTTGGCAATCAGCCCCAGCATTTT.

The chain links TRBV5-6 to TRBJ2-7, with a possible D match to TRBD1 (5 bases). CDR1 and CDR2 (germline): SGHDT, YYEEEE. V was cut by 4 bases and J by 0 bases, with 14 bases left in between. The CDR3 sequence is 15 residues long. The CDR3 coding sequence is TGTGCCAGCAGCGGTGCGGACACTAACTCCTACGAGCAGTACTTC. This translates into CASSGADTNSYEQYF.

The V gene is TRBV5-1, the J gene TRBJ2-2, with 12 bases that match TRBD2. The CDR3 covers 18 residues. Germline-derived CDR1 and CDR2 are SGHRS and YFSETQ. Trimming cost V 0 bases and J 4 bases; bases outside gene matches: 7. CDR3 sequence reads: CASSLEPSGGAVTGELFF. The CDR3 DNA reads as TGCGCCAGCAGCTTGGAACCTAGCGGGGGGGCCGTCACCGGGGAGCTGTTTTTT.

This clonotype was counted only a few times. This sequence joins TRBV5-5 and TRBJ2-1, with 8 bases identical to TRBD1. The CDR3 totals 16 residues. Looked up from germline, CDR1 is SGHKS and CDR2 is YYEKEE (reference sequence). The J segment lost 2 bases and the V segment lost 4 bases, leaving 8 bases of the junction unmatched. The CDR3 here is CASSPEVQGAYNEQFF. The CDR3, as DNA: TGTGCCAGCAGCCCCGAAGTACAGGGGGCCTACAATGAGCAGTTCTTC.

This clonotype was observed a handful of times. J is TRBJ2-2 and V is TRBV29-1, with D perhaps given as TRBD1 or TRBD2 (6 bases each). V gave up 2 bases and J gave up 4 bases, with 14 bases separating them. The CDR3 sequence is 15 residues long. Germline V CDR1 and CDR2: SQVTM, ANQGSEA. The chain's CDR3 is CSVERGGPFTGELFF. Written as DNA, the CDR3 is TGCAGCGTTGAAAGAGGGGGGCCTTTCACCGGGGAGCTGTTTTTT.

The V and J genes are TRBV10-3 and TRBJ1-2; TRBD1 matches 7 bases. The CDR3 length is 14 residues. Trimming took 2 bases from V and 4 from J; bases not matched to a gene: 4. CDR1 and CDR2 from the germline V gene are ENHRY and SYGVKD. CDR3: CAISEEGAAYGYTF. The CDR3 DNA is TGTGCCATCAGTGAGGAGGGGGCGGCCTATGGCTACACCTTC.

V is TRBV7-2 and J is TRBJ2-1, with TRBD2 matching 13 bases. Germline V lookup: CDR1 SGHTA, CDR2 FQGNSA. The CDR3 runs to 16 residues. V lost 5 bases and J lost 6; bases outside the gene matches: 7. CDR3 nucleotides: TGTGCCAGCAGCCAGACTAGCGGGGGGTCAGGCAATGAGCAGTTCTTC. Translating gives CASSQTSGGSGNEQFF.

The chain links TRBV20-1 to TRBJ2-2, with TRBD2 as a possible D gene (6 bases). CDR1 and CDR2 (germline): DFQATT, SNEGSKA (reference sequence). The CDR3 totals 16 residues. The germline V and J ends were trimmed by 0 bases and 0 bases, with 11 bases remaining between them. This CDR3 reads CSARDAGGANTGELFF. The CDR3 nucleotides read TGCAGTGCTAGAGATGCAGGAGGGGCGAACACCGGGGAGCTGTTTTTT.

The chain joins TRBV29-1 to TRBJ1-1, with 10 bases matching TRBD1. CDR1 and CDR2 (germline): SQVTM, ANQGSEA. V trimming: 4 bases; J trimming: 5 bases; junction bases outside the gene matches: 4. The CDR3 has 13 residues. The CDR3 nucleotides read TGCAGCGTTGTTGGACAGGGGGGGACTGAAGCTTTCTTT. Its protein is CSVVGQGGTEAFF.

A few counts support this clonotype. The chain has TRBV27 and TRBJ2-5; maybe TRBD2 (7 bases). The V end lost 6 bases, the J end lost 1 base, and 15 bases lay between the germline ends. Germline V gene data show CDR1 as MNHEY and CDR2 as SMNVEV (reference sequence). The length of the CDR3 is 15 residues. Written as DNA, the CDR3 is TGTGCCAGCAGCTTAGGGGGGGCGCGCCAAGAGACCCAGTACTTC. Translated: CASSLGGARQETQYF.

The chain is built from TRBV7-9 and TRBJ2-5; possible D gene TRBD1, 5 bases. This CDR3 is 14 amino acids long. Trimming took 0 bases from V and 5 from J, leaving 10 bases between them. Per germline, CDR1 SEHNR and CDR2 FQNEAQ (reference sequence). CDR3 bases: TGTGCCAGCAGCTTAGCGGCAGGGATGGAGACCCAGTACTTC. Translated, it gives CASSLAAGMETQYF.

This chain links TRBV13 with TRBJ2-7; maybe TRBD1 (6 bases). Germline CDR1 and CDR2: PRHDT and FYEKMQ (reference sequence). Deletions cut 5 bases from V and 2 bases from J, with 16 bases between. This CDR3 region has 15 residues. In DNA form, the CDR3 reads TGTGCCAGCAGCACAAGCCAACAGGGAGCCTACGAGCAGTACTTC. It specifies CASSTSQQGAYEQYF.

Concerning this clonotype itself: One base away lies a much larger clone, so this may be a sequencing read error. This chain links TRBV3-1 with TRBJ2-1, with TRBD2 as a possible D gene (6 bases). The germline V and J ends were trimmed by 4 bases and 6 bases, with 22 bases remaining between them. Per the germline V gene, CDR1 is LGHDT and CDR2 is YNNKEL (reference sequence). CDR3 length equals 17 residues. The CDR3 region has the DNA TGTGCCAGCAGCCCTGCAATAGGGCGGGGAATATGCAATGAGCAGTTCTTC. Its protein product is CASSPAIGRGICNEQFF.

Comments on this clonotype: This may be a read error: a much more frequent sequence differs by one nucleotide. The chain carries TRBV20-1 and TRBJ2-4; tentatively, D is TRBD2 (7 bases). The CDR3 contains 13 residues. The germline V gene has CDR1 DFQATT and CDR2 SNEGSKA (reference sequence). CDR3 residues: CKRGGLAKNIQYF. The DNA of the CDR3 is TGCAAAAGGGGGGGGTTGGCCAAAAACATTCAGTACTTC.

The chain joins TRBV5-1 to TRBJ2-3; D gene unclear. Germline CDR1 reads SGHRS; CDR2 reads YFSETQ. V lost 0 bases to trimming and J lost 0 bases, with 8 bases between them. This CDR3 has 15 residues. The CDR3 here is CASSLVPSSTDTQYF. CDR3 sequence (DNA): TGCGCCAGCAGCTTGGTTCCATCTAGCACAGATACGCAGTATTTT.

The chain combines TRBV20-1 with TRBJ1-2, with TRBD1 matching over 7 bases. The CDR3 has 13 residues. V lost 6 bases and J lost 6; bases outside the gene matches: 10. Germline values: CDR1 DFQATT, CDR2 SNEGSKA (reference sequence). The CDR3 loop is CSASGGVDNGYTF. The DNA for the CDR3 is TGCAGTGCCTCAGGGGGGGTAGACAATGGCTACACCTTC.

The chain is built from TRBV27 and TRBJ1-2, with a possible D match to TRBD1 (6 bases). V shed 7 bases and J shed 0 bases, with 15 bases lying between them. CDR1 MNHEY and CDR2 SMNVEV come from the germline V gene (reference sequence). CDR3 length equals 15 residues. The chain's CDR3 is CASNPRGGPNYGYTF. CDR3 in DNA: TGTGCCAGCAACCCTCGAGGGGGGCCTAACTATGGCTACACCTTC.

The chain uses TRBV30 and TRBJ2-1; weak D call: TRBD2 (6 bases). Germline V gene sequence: CDR1 GTSNPN, CDR2 SVGIG (reference sequence). The V end was cut by 2 bases, the J end by 7 bases, with 9 bases between. The CDR3 is 12 amino acids. The CDR3 DNA reads TGTGCCTGGAGTATTGGACTAAATGAGCAGTTCTTC. This translates into CAWSIGLNEQFF.

This chain uses TRBV11-2 with TRBJ2-5; 7 bases line up with TRBD1. The J segment lost 1 base and the V segment lost 5 bases, leaving 16 bases of the junction unmatched. The CDR3 is made up of 18 amino acids. From germline, CDR1 is SGHAT and CDR2 FQNNGV. CDR3 residues: CASSPNYVWTGVQETQYF. As DNA, the CDR3 is TGTGCCAGCAGCCCGAACTACGTTTGGACAGGCGTCCAAGAGACCCAGTACTTC.